This T cell receptor (beta chain) was observed in a study of blood T cell repertoires in COVID-19 (dated by TCRdb to the early 2020s). General notes on the study: Samples covering the acute and convalescent phases of COVID-19 were provided by collaborators in the United States, Italy and Spain. The prospective study material was composed of cDNA or gDNA derived from T cells, B-cell-depleted T cells, or PBMCs. Subjects who had been exposed to COVID-19, were actively infected with it, or had recovered from it provided the deeply sampled blood TCRbeta repertoires that made up the dataset. A freely available public database, intended as a resource for researchers studying the immune response to SARS-CoV-2, is where the repertoires were released. The samples were drawn from two sources: the first 160 participants of the ongoing ImmuneRACE study, and 1,254 subjects contributed by 6 global collaborators. A de-identified subject ID, COVID-19 status, age in years and sex were almost always included in the sample metadata. Where available, HLA class I and class II types were taken from metadata supplied by the sample provider and were not determined by assay-based typing. What the authors observed across the whole study: How much clinical and demographic metadata was included differed by source and by participant, and the metadata was provided uncurated.

Germline trimming amounts to 0 bases on V and 13 bases on J, with 12 as the count of junction bases outside the gene matches. CDR3 length: 15 amino acids, cysteine to phenylalanine. The read is trimmed to its CDR3 DNA, 45 bases read in frame from base 1. CDR1 and CDR2, per the germline V gene, are SGHRS and YFSETQ. Comment on this clone: Its antigen is unknown. Base quality data are lacking; no much larger clone is found one base away.

The immunoSEQ Assay, a bias-controlled multiplex PCR, was used to amplify TCRbeta CDR3 regions from genomic DNA. The authors' analysis ran thus. The number of nucleated cells in each sample was estimated from the amplification of reference gene primers within the assay. To quantify the absolute abundance of each unique TCRbeta CDR3 rearrangement, sequence reads were collapsed and filtered. For each sample, productive Simpson clonality was calculated as the square root of Simpson's diversity index over productive rearrangements. Entries here come from immuneACCESS through TCRdb and include only in-frame sequences with V and J called. Some clones fail to appear in such tables; in the studies checked, an unresolved V gene covers under half of the shortfall, and the cause of the remainder is unknown. V, J and clone size are taken as reported in that table, and D and trimming were inferred from the DNA itself. Here the sample has roughly 380,000 clones; approximately 89% occur a single time. In total, the top ten clones hold 1.5% to 1.7% of the sample.

One collaborating source in Seattle enrolled patients while the patients were actively infected and followed the patients over time throughout the course of disease. Each collaborating institution followed its own protocols to collect whole blood in K2EDTA tubes. For TCRbeta analysis, collaborators shipped samples in one of three forms: frozen whole blood, isolated PBMCs, or DNA extracted from either of those sample types. The clonotype was recovered from a middle-aged woman with COVID-19, enrolled during active disease. Specimen: peripheral blood. The sequence joins TRBV5-1 to TRBJ2-1, with 8 bases in between that match TRBD1. The nucleotides read TGCGCCAGCAGCTTGGCCCAGGGGGCGAGTCAGCGTCAGTTCTTC. This encodes CASSLAQGASQRQFF.